The rows below give T cell receptor beta chains drawn from one sample of a study of CD8 T cells in Susac syndrome. TCRdb reprocessed the immunoSEQ multiplex PCR reads with MiXCR, giving one entry per CDR3 protein. The sample holds under 550,000 distinct CDR3 sequences, 85% to 90% seen once. The sequencing sample was made of CD8+ T cells from PBMCs. These TCRs come from a human donor with multiple sclerosis. Both conserved end residues are part of each CDR3. D genes are given only for firm matches. Where a row states a size, it is once, few, many or the class of an expanded clone; other rows omit it.

size	J	D	V	length	DNA	CDR3
NA	TRBJ2-3	TRBD1	TRBV30	14	TGTGCCTCGATCGAACAGGGGTTCACAGATACGCAGTATTTT	CASIEQGFTDTQYF
NA	TRBJ1-1	TRBD1	TRBV19	14	TGTGCCAGTAGTATTACAGGGGGCCGCACTGAAGCTTTCTTT	CASSITGGRTEAFF
NA	TRBJ2-1	NA	TRBV6-5	14	TGTGCCAGCAGAAATGTAGACAGCCCCAATGAGCAGTTCTTC	CASRNVDSPNEQFF
NA	TRBJ2-5	TRBD2	TRBV11-1	16	TGTGCCAGCAGCTTAGGGACTAGCGGATATCAAGAGACCCAGTACTTC	CASSLGTSGYQETQYF
NA	TRBJ2-1	NA	TRBV5-1	17	TGCGCCAGCAGCTTGGTTTCTGTCGGGGAACACTACAATGAGCAGTTCTTC	CASSLVSVGEHYNEQFF
few	TRBJ2-7	NA	TRBV6-5	15	TGTGCCAGCAGTTATTCGGGGACGGCCTCCTACGAGCAGTACTTC	CASSYSGTASYEQYF
NA	TRBJ2-1	TRBD2	TRBV4-1	14	TGCGCCAGCAGCCAAGGGGAGCGGGAGTTTGAGCAGTTCTTC	CASSQGEREFEQFF
NA	TRBJ2-5	NA	TRBV6-6	14	TGTGCCAGCAGTCCCATAGTAGACCAAGAGACCCAGTACTTC	CASSPIVDQETQYF
NA	TRBJ2-5	NA	TRBV28	15	TGTGCCAGCAGTTTATCGGGGGTAGGGAAAGAGACCCAGTACTTC	CASSLSGVGKETQYF
few	TRBJ2-7	NA	TRBV27	15	TGTGCCAGCAGTTTATCTGGGACGGTAACCTACGAGCAGTACTTC	CASSLSGTVTYEQYF
NA	TRBJ2-1	TRBD1	TRBV20-1	14	TGCAGTGCCTCGGACAGGGATGGTGGCGATGAGCAGTTCTTC	CSASDRDGGDEQFF
NA	TRBJ1-6	NA	TRBV5-5	17	TGTGCCAGCAGCTTGGTGGCGGCCAGCTCCTATAATTCACCCCTCCACTTT	CASSLVAASSYNSPLHF
NA	TRBJ2-2	TRBD1	TRBV19	18	TGTGCCAGTAGTGAGGATACCGGGACAGGGGACACCACCGGGGAGCTGTTTTTT	CASSEDTGTGDTTGELFF
NA	TRBJ2-3	NA	TRBV7-6	14	TGTGCCAGCAGCGCCGTCTCTAGCACAGATACGCAGTATTTT	CASSAVSSTDTQYF
NA	TRBJ1-2	NA	TRBV3-1	14	TGTGCCAGCAGCCAAGATTTGGATCCCTATGGCTACACCTTC	CASSQDLDPYGYTF
NA	TRBJ2-1	TRBD1	TRBV3-1	17	TGTGCCAGCAGCCAAGATAACAGGGGGTTTTCCTACAATGAGCAGTTCTTC	CASSQDNRGFSYNEQFF
NA	TRBJ2-1	NA	TRBV7-9	18	TGTGCCAGCAGCTTAGAATTATCGCGGGCCAGCTCCTACAATGAGCAGTTCTTC	CASSLELSRASSYNEQFF
NA	TRBJ2-7	TRBD2	TRBV7-9	15	TGTGCCAGCAGCCCCGAGCGGGGGCCCTCCTACGAGCAGTACTTC	CASSPERGPSYEQYF
NA	TRBJ1-1	TRBD1	TRBV27	17	TGTGCCAGCAGTTTAGACGGGACAGGGGGCCTCAGGGCTGAAGCTTTCTTT	CASSLDGTGGLRAEAFF
few	TRBJ2-7	NA	TRBV4-1	12	TGCGCCAGCAGCCAAGATCGGGGCGAGCAGTACTTC	CASSQDRGEQYF
NA	TRBJ2-2	NA	TRBV5-1	15	TGCGCCAGCAGCTTGGTTGGGGGCAACACCGGGGAGCTGTTTTTT	CASSLVGGNTGELFF
NA	TRBJ2-1	NA	TRBV12-5	13	TGTGCTAGTGCCGGGGGCCGCTACAATGAGCAGTTCTTC	CASAGGRYNEQFF